Sequencing of this TCR beta chain was carried out in a study of glioma-infiltrating T cells listed by TCRdb under 2016. Background on the whole study: Glioma tissue, non-neoplastic brain tissue and matched peripheral blood mononuclear cells were used as sources from which TCR alpha- and beta-chain repertoires were sequenced. To measure how far tissue and blood T-cell populations diverged, each tissue-infiltrating repertoire was compared against the peripheral blood repertoire of the same patient. The paired cohort was made up of three low-grade glioma patients, eight primary glioblastoma patients and three non-glioma patients who contributed non-neoplastic brain tissue.

From the cysteine up to the phenylalanine, the CDR3 has a length of 14 residues. The kept DNA is CDR3 alone, 42 bases in frame from the first base. CDR1 and CDR2, per the germline V gene, are MNHNS and SASEGT. V trim: 9 bases; J trim: 3 bases; unmatched bases: 11. TCR alpha and beta CDR3 regions were amplified with the iRepertoire nested amplicon-rescue multiplex PCR (arm-PCR) platform from RNA. One-step reverse transcription and amplification used about 95-400 ng of tissue mRNA or PBMC total RNA as input. Following bead purification, Illumina adapters were added by a secondary multiplex PCR, and the libraries were gel-purified between 200 and 400 bp. Internal 6-nucleotide barcodes were carried by the libraries and were used for demultiplexing. Sequencing of the libraries was done on an Illumina MiSeq using 2x220 or 2x250 nucleotide paired-end reads. Per the source publication's procedure: Paired reads were merged using FLASH 1.2.11 and aligned with BWA-MEM to the GRCh37 human genome, and TRA and TRB reads were then extracted. An IMGT-derived reference of cassette sequences and CDR3 motifs, with pseudogenes included, was used for V and J assignment. Reads were translated in three frames, and productive CDR3s were defined as those with a C...FGXG motif and no stop codons. A clonotype was defined as a unique combination of a V-J cassette pair and a CDR3 amino acid sequence. Reads were filtered by Hamming distance, with the threshold set by the sequence error rate of each sample in mapped regions. Through fastp at Q25 and MiXCR, TCRdb rebuilt clones from the public reads, retaining in-frame beta chains. Entries are consolidated by CDR3 protein sequence, retaining the most common genes and DNA. The V and J calls, along with clone size, are taken from TCRdb and not from the paper's own processing. The sample profile shows some 190,000 distinct CDR3 sequences; 32% of them were found once. In total, the top ten clones hold around 20% of the sample.

The table lists this clonotype with many counts. What antigen it recognizes has not been identified. No much larger clonotype is one base removed from it; base qualities were not supplied. General findings and caveats noted by the study authors: VJ-independent divergence between tissue and blood was found to be below expectation in non-neoplastic patients but above expectation in all gliomas, particularly low-grade gliomas. The group comparisons were based on small numbers of patients: three non-neoplastic, three low-grade glioma and roughly eight glioblastoma patients. Tissue and blood shared very few CDR3 sequences, a result attributed to high CDR3 diversity and limited sampling.

The material sequenced was glioma tissue, nonneoplastic brain tissue, or PBMCs (not recorded which). The origin of this receptor is a human donor with low-grade glioma or glioblastoma, undergoing nonglioma brain surgery, or in good health (not recorded which). The chain couples TRBV6-1 to TRBJ2-7; TRBD2 lines up with 7 middle nucleotides. The CDR3 here reads CARAASGAFYEQYF. The DNA sequence is as follows: TGTGCCAGAGCGGCTAGCGGAGCATTCTACGAGCAGTACTTC.